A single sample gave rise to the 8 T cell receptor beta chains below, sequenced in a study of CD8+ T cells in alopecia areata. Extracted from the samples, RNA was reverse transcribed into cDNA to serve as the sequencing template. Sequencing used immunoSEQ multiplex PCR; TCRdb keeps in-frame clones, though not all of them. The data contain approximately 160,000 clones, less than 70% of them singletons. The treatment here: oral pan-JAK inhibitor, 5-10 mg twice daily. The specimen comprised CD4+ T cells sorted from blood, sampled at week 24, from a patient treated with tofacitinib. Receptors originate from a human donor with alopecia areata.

CDR3 protein: CAWIADAGQNTGELFF. The CDR3 nucleotides are TGTGCCTGGATAGCCGACGCAGGGCAAAACACCGGGGAGCTGTTTTTT. J is TRBJ2-2 and V is TRBV30; D is possibly TRBD1 (5 bases). The CDR3 has 16 amino acids. Trimming took off 4 bases at V and 2 bases at J, with 17 bases between the two ends. Germline CDR1 reads GTSNPN; CDR2 reads SVGIG (reference sequence).

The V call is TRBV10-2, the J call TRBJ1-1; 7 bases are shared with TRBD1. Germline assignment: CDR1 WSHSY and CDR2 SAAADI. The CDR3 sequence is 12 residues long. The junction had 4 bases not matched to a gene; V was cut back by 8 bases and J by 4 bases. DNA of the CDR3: TGCGCCAGCGACTCAGGGGGCACTGAAGCTTTCTTT. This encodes CASDSGGTEAFF.

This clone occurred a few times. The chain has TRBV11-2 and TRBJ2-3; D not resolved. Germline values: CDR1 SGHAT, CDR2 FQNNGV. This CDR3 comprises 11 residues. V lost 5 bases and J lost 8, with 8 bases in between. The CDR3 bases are TGTGCCAGCAGCCCGGTAGTTACGCAGTATTTT. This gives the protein CASSPVVTQYF. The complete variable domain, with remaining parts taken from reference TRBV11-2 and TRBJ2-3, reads EAGVAQSPRYKIIEKRQSVAFWCNPISGHATLYWYQQILGQGPKLLIQFQNNGVVDDSQLPKDRFSAERLKGVDSTLKIQPAKLEDSAVYLCASSPVVTQYFGPGTRLTVL.

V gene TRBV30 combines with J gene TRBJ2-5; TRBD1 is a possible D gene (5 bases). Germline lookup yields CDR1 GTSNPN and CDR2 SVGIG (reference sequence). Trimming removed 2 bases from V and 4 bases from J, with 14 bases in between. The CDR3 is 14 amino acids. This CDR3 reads CAWSRFRAAETQYF. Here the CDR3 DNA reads TGTGCCTGGAGTAGATTCAGGGCCGCAGAGACCCAGTACTTC.

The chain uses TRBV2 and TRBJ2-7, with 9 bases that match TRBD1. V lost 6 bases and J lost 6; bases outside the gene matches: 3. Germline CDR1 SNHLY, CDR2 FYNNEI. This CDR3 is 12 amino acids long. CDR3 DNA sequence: TGTGCCAGCAGCTGGACAGGGGTCGAGCAGTACTTC. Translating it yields CASSWTGVEQYF.

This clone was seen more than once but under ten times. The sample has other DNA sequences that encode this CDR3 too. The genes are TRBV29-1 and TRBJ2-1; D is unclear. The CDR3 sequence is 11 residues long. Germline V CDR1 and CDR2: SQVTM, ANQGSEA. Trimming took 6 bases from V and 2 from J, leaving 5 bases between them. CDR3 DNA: TGCAGCGTGGGGACCTACAATGAGCAGTTCTTC. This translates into CSVGTYNEQFF.

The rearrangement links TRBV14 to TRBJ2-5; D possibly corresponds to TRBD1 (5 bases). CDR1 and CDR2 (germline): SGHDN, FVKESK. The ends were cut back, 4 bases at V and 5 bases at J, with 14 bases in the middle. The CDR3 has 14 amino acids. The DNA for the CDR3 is TGTGCCAGCAGCCTGATCCAGGGCAGGGAGACCCAGTACTTC. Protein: CASSLIQGRETQYF.

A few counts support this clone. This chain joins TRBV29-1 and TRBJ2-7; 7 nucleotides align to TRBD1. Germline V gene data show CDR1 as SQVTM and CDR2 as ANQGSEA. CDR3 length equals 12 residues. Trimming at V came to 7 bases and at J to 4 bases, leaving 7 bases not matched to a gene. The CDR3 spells CSGGQAAYEQYF. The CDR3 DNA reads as TGCAGCGGCGGACAGGCGGCGTACGAGCAGTACTTC.